Shown below are 14 T cell receptor beta chains from a single sample sequenced in a study of memory CD4+ T cells and cytomegalovirus serostatus. Single viable CD3+CD4+CD8-CD45RO+ cells were sorted as the memory CD4+ T cells. Clones were sequenced by immunoSEQ multiplex PCR, and TCRdb holds only the in-frame ones, with some missing. The repertoire holds around 53,000 clones, with roughly four fifths as singletons. The sample comprised memory CD4+ T cells from blood. The receptors originated from an adult in good health and CMV-seronegative.

The chain links TRBV20-1 to TRBJ2-5; a weak D match, TRBD1 (6 bases). CDR3 length: 11 amino acids. Looked up from germline, CDR1 is DFQATT and CDR2 is SNEGSKA (reference sequence). Trimming pared 4 bases from V and 9 bases from J, leaving 12 bases between. The DNA for the CDR3 is TGCAGTGCTAATCTCGAGGGGGCCCAGTACTTC. It yields the protein CSANLEGAQYF.

V and J are TRBV28 and TRBJ1-3, with a possible D match to TRBD1 (5 bases). Trimming stripped 0 bases from V and 0 bases from J, with 12 bases between. Germline values: CDR1 MDHEN, CDR2 SYDVKM. The CDR3 extends over 17 amino acids. Here the CDR3 DNA reads TGTGCCAGCAGTTTATGGGCCGGGGGGAGCTCTGGAAACACCATATATTTT. Translating gives CASSLWAGGSSGNTIYF.

V usage is TRBV7-8 and J usage is TRBJ1-5, with D tentatively TRBD1 (5 bases). Germline loops: CDR1 SGHVS, CDR2 FQNEAQ. V shed 5 bases and J shed 7 bases, with 24 bases lying between them. The CDR3 covers 17 residues. The CDR3: CASSPFGEGRTRQPQHF. CDR3 coding DNA: TGTGCCAGCAGCCCCTTCGGGGAGGGGCGGACGAGACAGCCCCAGCATTTT.

The chain couples TRBV7-9 to TRBJ1-3; D is undetermined. Per germline, CDR1 SEHNR and CDR2 FQNEAQ (reference sequence). Trimming removed 3 bases from V and 4 bases from J, with 13 bases in between. The CDR3 is 15 residues long. The CDR3 sequence is CASSFLAGLGNTIYF. CDR3 sequence (DNA): TGTGCCAGCAGCTTTTTGGCTGGACTCGGAAACACCATATATTTT.

The DNA for the CDR3 is TGCGCCAGCAGGGGGACAGGTTTCATCGGGGCTTTCTTT. This codes for CASRGTGFIGAFF. The rearrangement joins TRBV5-1 to TRBJ1-1; 8 positions agree with TRBD1. CDR3 length: 13 amino acids. Germline-derived CDR1 and CDR2 are SGHRS and YFSETQ. V shed 5 bases and J 11 bases; nucleotides not matched to a gene: 11.

This chain joins TRBV11-2 and TRBJ2-3; 8 nucleotides align to TRBD1. This CDR3 spans 15 amino acids. CDR1 SGHAT and CDR2 FQNNGV come from the germline V gene. With V trimmed by 0 bases and J by 4 bases, 3 bases remained unmatched. CDR3 bases: TGTGCCAGCAGCTTAGACCAGGGGGCATCAGATACGCAGTATTTT. This translates into CASSLDQGASDTQYF.

This clone appeared a single time. The chain combines TRBV5-6 with TRBJ2-2, with D possibly being TRBD2 (5 bases). Germline loops: CDR1 SGHDT, CDR2 YYEEEE. The CDR3 has 14 residues. V was pared by 4 bases and J by 9 bases, with 16 bases between. The CDR3 DNA sequence: TGTGCCAGCAGCCTATTCCGGGGTCGCCGGGAGCTGTTTTTT. This translates into CASSLFRGRRELFF. The full variable domain, with the rest looked up from reference TRBV5-6 and TRBJ2-2, is DAGVTQSPTHLIKTRGQQVTLRCSPKSGHDTVSWYQQALGQGPQFIFQYYEEEERQRGNFPDRFSGHQFPNYSSELNVNALLLGDSALYLCASSLFRGRRELFFGEGSRLTVL.

The gene calls are TRBV28 and TRBJ2-2; TRBD1 might be the D (6 bases). The CDR3 is 15 amino acids. Trimming left V 10 bases short and J 6 bases short, with 21 bases between. The germline CDR1 and CDR2 sequences are MDHEN and SYDVKM. The CDR3 nucleotides read TGTGCCACATCCCCGTGGGGCAGGGGTTCCGGGGAGCTGTTTTTT. It specifies CATSPWGRGSGELFF. Variable domain in full (rest from reference TRBV28 and TRBJ2-2): DVKVTQSSRYLVKRTGEKVFLECVQDMDHENMFWYRQDPGLGLRLIYFSYDVKMKEKGDIPEGYSVSREKKERFSLILESASTNQTSMYLCATSPWGRGSGELFFGEGSRLTVL.

As DNA, the CDR3 is TGTGCCAGCCTTGCGGGCGGGAGATCTGATGAGCAGTTCTTC. As protein: CASLAGGRSDEQFF. The chain has TRBV6-1 and TRBJ2-1, with 7 bases fitting TRBD2. V gave up 8 bases and J gave up 8 bases; unmatched junction bases: 12. Germline V lookup: CDR1 MNHNS, CDR2 SASEGT. This CDR3 has 14 amino acids.

The chain has TRBV7-8 and TRBJ1-2, with D perhaps matching TRBD1 (5 bases). The CDR3 spans 14 residues. Trimming took 0 bases from V and 5 from J, leaving 10 bases between them. Germline-derived CDR1 and CDR2 are SGHVS and FQNEAQ. CDR3 nucleotides: TGTGCCAGCAGCTTAGCGCGGGACTCGTATGGCTACACCTTC. Translation: CASSLARDSYGYTF.

The chain recombines TRBV7-8 with TRBJ1-1; D gene uncertain. Trimming left V 1 base short and J 1 base short, with 10 bases between. Germline CDR1 SGHVS, CDR2 FQNEAQ. The CDR3 contains 15 residues. The CDR3 coding sequence is TGTGCCAGCAGCTTAGAGGGAGGGCGGAACACTGAAGCTTTCTTT. Its protein product is CASSLEGGRNTEAFF.

This chain uses TRBV28 with TRBJ1-3; D is possibly TRBD1 (6 bases). CDR3 length: 12 amino acids. CDR1 is MDHEN, CDR2 SYDVKM, per germline. CDR3 bases: TGTGGGGCGGGGGGCGCCGGAAACACCATATATTTT. This codes for CGAGGAGNTIYF.

The CDR3 loop reads CASSRTVTASSEKLFF. CDR3 DNA sequence: TGTGCCAGCTCCCGAACCGTGACCGCGTCCTCGGAAAAACTGTTTTTT. This chain connects TRBV18 to TRBJ1-4; no clear D. Germline CDR1 is KGHSH and CDR2 is LQKENI. The CDR3 loop spans 16 amino acids. The V gene lost 6 bases and the J gene lost 8 bases, with 22 bases spanning the gap.

The chain employs TRBV2 and TRBJ2-2; D remains unclear. The CDR3 has 15 residues. From germline, CDR1 is SNHLY and CDR2 FYNNEI. V lost 5 bases and J lost 0, with 10 bases in between. CDR3 sequence: CASSPTTSNTGELFF. The CDR3 DNA reads TGTGCCAGCAGTCCGACGACTTCGAACACCGGGGAGCTGTTTTTT.